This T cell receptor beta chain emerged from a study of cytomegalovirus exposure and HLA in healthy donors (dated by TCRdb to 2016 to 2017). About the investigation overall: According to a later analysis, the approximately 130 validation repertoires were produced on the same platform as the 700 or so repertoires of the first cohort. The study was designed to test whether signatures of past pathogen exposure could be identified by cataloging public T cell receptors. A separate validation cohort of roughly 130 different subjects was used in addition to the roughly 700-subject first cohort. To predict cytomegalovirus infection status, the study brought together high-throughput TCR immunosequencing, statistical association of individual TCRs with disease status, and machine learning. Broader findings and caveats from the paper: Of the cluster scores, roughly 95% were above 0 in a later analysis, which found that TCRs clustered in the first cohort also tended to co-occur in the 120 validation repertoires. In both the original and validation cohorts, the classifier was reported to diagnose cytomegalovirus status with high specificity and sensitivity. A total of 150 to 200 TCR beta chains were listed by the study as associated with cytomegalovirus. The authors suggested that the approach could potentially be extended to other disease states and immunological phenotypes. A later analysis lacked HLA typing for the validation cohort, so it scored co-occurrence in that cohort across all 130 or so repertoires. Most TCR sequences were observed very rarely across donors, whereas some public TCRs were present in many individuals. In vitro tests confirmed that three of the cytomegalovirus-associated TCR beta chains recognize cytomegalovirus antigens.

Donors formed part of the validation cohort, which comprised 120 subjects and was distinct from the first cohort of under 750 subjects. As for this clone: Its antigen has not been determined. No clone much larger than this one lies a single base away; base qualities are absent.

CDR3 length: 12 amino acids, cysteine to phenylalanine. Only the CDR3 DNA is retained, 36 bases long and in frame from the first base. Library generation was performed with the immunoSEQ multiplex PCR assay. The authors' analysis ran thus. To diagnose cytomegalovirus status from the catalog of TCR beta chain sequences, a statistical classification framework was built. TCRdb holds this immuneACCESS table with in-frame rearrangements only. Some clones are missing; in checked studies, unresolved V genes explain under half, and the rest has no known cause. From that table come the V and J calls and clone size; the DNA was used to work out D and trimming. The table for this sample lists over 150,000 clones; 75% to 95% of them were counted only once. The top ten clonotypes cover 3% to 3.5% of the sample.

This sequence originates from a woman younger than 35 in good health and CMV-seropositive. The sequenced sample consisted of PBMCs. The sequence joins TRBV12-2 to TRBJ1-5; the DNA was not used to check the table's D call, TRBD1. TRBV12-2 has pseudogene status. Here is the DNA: TGTGCAAGCCTCAAAAGGGGTCAGCCCCAGCATTTT. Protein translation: CASLKRGQPQHF.